Included here is one TCR beta chain sequence, with context. This CDR3 comprises 14 residues. Trimming left V 1 base short and J 5 bases short, with 10 bases between. Per germline, CDR1 MNHNS and CDR2 SASEGT. This sample was included in a study of T cell responses to AZD1222 COVID-19 vaccine. Sequenced by immunoSEQ multiplex PCR; TCRdb stores in-frame clones only, minus some. Of 100,000 or so clones listed, over 75% are singletons. The chain employs TRBV6-1 and TRBJ2-3, with a possible D match to TRBD2 (6 bases). The TCR originated in an adult in good health. Source: peripheral blood, taken on day 0 of MenACWY control vaccination. The CDR3 region is CASSEGRAVDTQYF. CDR3 coding DNA: TGTGCCAGCAGTGAAGGGAGGGCCGTAGATACGCAGTATTTT.